The present entry profiles one T cell receptor (beta chain) with its context. Antigen: not known. These data come from a study of shared clonotypes between healthy human individuals. Some clones are missing from TCRdb's copy, which holds only in-frame ones; the method was immunoSEQ multiplex PCR. Here the sample spans 1.5 million to 1.9 million clones, around 98% being singletons. Deletions cut 8 bases from V and 5 bases from J, with 16 bases between. This CDR3 region has 14 residues. CDR1 is LNHDA and CDR2 is SQIVND in the germline V gene (reference sequence). Study-level results: Generation of non-shared clonotypes was less probable than generation of clonotypes shared by all four donors.

This sequence joins TRBV19 and TRBJ2-1; maybe TRBD2 (6 bases). This clonotype was obtained from a man aged 25-45 years in good health. Sequenced material: naive CD4+ T cells sorted from blood. Subset indicated: CD45RA+ positively selected. The CDR3 here is CASSQRVSHNEQFF. In DNA form, the CDR3 reads TGTGCCAGTTCTCAGCGGGTATCCCACAATGAGCAGTTCTTC. Supplemented by reference TRBV19 and TRBJ2-1, the full variable domain reads DGGITQSPKYLFRKEGQNVTLSCEQNLNHDAMYWYRQDPGQGLRLIYYSQIVNDFQKGDIAEGYSVSREKKESFPLTVTSAQKNPTAFYLCASSQRVSHNEQFFGPGTRLTVL.